This entry lists 3 T cell receptor beta chains sequenced from one sample in a study of shared clonotypes between healthy human individuals. Assay: immunoSEQ multiplex PCR; the TCRdb copy retains only in-frame clones and omits some. Of roughly 810,000 clones in the sample, about 96% are singletons; the top ten hold around 0.25%. Positively selected for CCR7, the CD45RO-negative cells used as naive CD8 cells excluded terminally differentiated effector memory CD45RA+ cells. The sample consisted of naive CD8+ T cells sorted from blood. These receptors all stem from a man between 25 and 39 years old in good health.

V and J are TRBV5-1 and TRBJ2-2; TRBD2 aligns across 10 bases. V lost 0 bases, J lost 3 bases, and 17 bases stayed unmatched. CDR3 length: 21 residues. Germline CDR1 SGHRS, CDR2 YFSETQ. DNA of the CDR3: TGCGCCAGCAGCTTGGCCTGGCTAGCGGGAGTGTCCCGCGAGGACACCGGGGAGCTGTTTTTT. It codes for CASSLAWLAGVSREDTGELFF.

The rearrangement links TRBV29-1 to TRBJ2-7, with D unclear. The CDR3 loop spans 14 amino acids. The V gene's germline CDR1 is SQVTM and CDR2 ANQGSEA. Trimming took off 0 bases at V and 0 bases at J, with 9 bases between the two ends. The CDR3 protein is CSVEDGSSSYEQYF. The CDR3 DNA reads TGCAGCGTTGAAGATGGGTCAAGCTCCTACGAGCAGTACTTC.

V gene TRBV9 combines with J gene TRBJ2-7; 14 positions match TRBD2. The CDR3 totals 15 residues. V gave up 3 bases and J gave up 5 bases; unmatched junction bases: 4. Looked up from germline, CDR1 is SGDLS and CDR2 is YYNGEE. CDR3 sequence: CASSGGTSGSDEQYF. The CDR3 DNA follows: TGTGCCAGCAGCGGTGGGACTAGCGGGAGCGACGAGCAGTACTTC. The complete variable domain, with remaining parts taken from reference TRBV9 and TRBJ2-7, reads DSGVTQTPKHLITATGQRVTLRCSPRSGDLSVYWYQQSLDQGLQFLIQYYNGEERAKGNILERFSAQQFPDLHSELNLSSLELGDSALYFCASSGGTSGSDEQYFGPGTRLTVT.